Below are 2 T cell receptor beta chains sequenced from a single sample in a study of blood T cell repertoires in COVID-19. Sequencing was performed with immunoSEQ multiplex PCR; in TCRdb, only in-frame clones are kept and a portion is missing. The sample records 250,000 to 350,000 clones, about 88% being singletons. Sequenced input: PBMCs or T cells enriched from blood (not recorded which). The receptors were sampled from a man aged 60-69 years who had recovered from COVID-19.

This chain uses TRBV5-1 with TRBJ2-7; D is undetermined. V was pared by 5 bases and J by 4 bases, with 10 bases between. The CDR3 consists of 12 residues. In germline, CDR1 is SGHRS, CDR2 YFSETQ. The CDR3, as DNA: TGCGCCAGCAGTCCGAGCTTTTACGAGCAGTACTTC. This sequence encodes CASSPSFYEQYF.

This chain connects TRBV27 to TRBJ2-2, with D possibly matching TRBD1 (5 bases). This CDR3 is built from 16 residues. Per the germline V gene, CDR1 is MNHEY and CDR2 is SMNVEV (reference sequence). Trimming left V 0 bases short and J 1 base short, with 9 bases between. The CDR3 DNA reads TGTGCCAGCAGTTTATCCTGGCAGGGGAACACCGGGGAGCTGTTTTTT. Translation gives CASSLSWQGNTGELFF.